Each of the 14 T cell receptor beta chains below was sequenced from the same sample in a study of blood T cell repertoires in COVID-19. Sequencing was performed with immunoSEQ multiplex PCR; in TCRdb, only in-frame clones are kept and a portion is missing. This sample has 150,000 or so clones, with 75% to 90% found just once. Sequencing was done on a sample of peripheral blood. The receptors stem from a human donor with acute or convalescent COVID-19. The donor label of this sample is uncertain.

In DNA, the CDR3 is TGCGCCAGCAGCCGGGTGGTGCCCACAGATACGCAGTATTTT. This gives the protein CASSRVVPTDTQYF. The chain uses TRBV5-1 and TRBJ2-3, with D unclear. V was trimmed by 4 bases and J by 2 bases, leaving 11 bases between them. CDR1 and CDR2 from the germline V gene are SGHRS and YFSETQ. The CDR3 consists of 14 residues. The full variable domain, its missing parts supplied by reference TRBV5-1 and TRBJ2-3, is KAGVTQTPRYLIKTRGQQVTLSCSPISGHRSVSWYQQTPGQGLQFLFEYFSETQRNKGNFPGRFSGRQFSNSRSEMNVSTLELGDSALYLCASSRVVPTDTQYFGPGTRLTVL.

The J gene is TRBJ1-4, the V gene TRBV19; the match to TRBD1 covers 9 bases. This CDR3 is built from 13 residues. V shed 9 bases and J 5 bases; nucleotides not matched to a gene: 4. In germline, CDR1 is LNHDA, CDR2 SQIVND (reference sequence). The CDR3 protein is CASRTGANEKLFF. In nucleotides, the CDR3 is TGTGCCAGCAGGACAGGGGCCAATGAAAAACTGTTTTTT.

This chain connects TRBV7-2 to TRBJ1-5; D ambiguous. Between the trimmed V and J ends, which lost 7 bases and 4 bases, there was a span of 17 bases. The CDR3 is made up of 15 amino acids. From germline, CDR1 is SGHTA and CDR2 FQGNSA. CDR3 bases: TGTGCCAGCACTTCGGAGGAAGGGCGAAATCAGCCCCAGCATTTT. Translating it yields CASTSEEGRNQPQHF. Variable domain in full (rest from reference TRBV7-2 and TRBJ1-5): GAGVSQSPSNKVTEKGKDVELRCDPISGHTALYWYRQSLGQGLEFLIYFQGNSAPDKSGLPSDRFSAERTGGSVSTLTIQRTQQEDSAVYLCASTSEEGRNQPQHFGDGTRLSIL.

This chain links TRBV5-1 with TRBJ1-6; 9 nucleotides align to TRBD1. Germline loops: CDR1 SGHRS, CDR2 YFSETQ. V lost 4 bases, J lost 5 bases, and 4 bases stayed unmatched. CDR3 length: 15 residues. The CDR3, as DNA: TGCGCCAGCAGCCCCGGGACAGGGCATAATTCACCCCTCCACTTT. Translating it yields CASSPGTGHNSPLHF. Full variable domain (remainder filled in from reference TRBV5-1 and TRBJ1-6): KAGVTQTPRYLIKTRGQQVTLSCSPISGHRSVSWYQQTPGQGLQFLFEYFSETQRNKGNFPGRFSGRQFSNSRSEMNVSTLELGDSALYLCASSPGTGHNSPLHFGNGTRLTVT.

V is TRBV15 and J is TRBJ1-6, with a weak D call TRBD1 (6 bases). Germline V gene lookup returns CDR1 LNHNV and CDR2 YYDKDF (reference sequence). CDR3 length: 14 amino acids. Trimming pared 3 bases from V and 9 bases from J, leaving 12 bases between. The CDR3 sequence: CATSRGQGSSPLHF. CDR3 sequence (DNA): TGTGCCACCAGCAGGGGGCAGGGGAGTTCACCCCTCCACTTT.

The genes are TRBV7-2 and TRBJ1-2; 7 nucleotides match TRBD1. Per germline, CDR1 SGHTA and CDR2 FQGNSA. The CDR3 length is 16 residues. V lost 2 bases and J lost 4; bases outside the gene matches: 10. The CDR3 DNA sequence: TGTGCCAGCAGCTTACGCCATAATAACAGGGGCTATGGCTACACCTTC. Encoded protein: CASSLRHNNRGYGYTF.

The rearrangement links TRBV5-1 to TRBJ2-1; 10 bases align to TRBD2. J gave up 5 bases and V 4 bases, and 12 bases lay outside the gene matches. This CDR3 contains 17 residues. The germline CDR1 and CDR2 sequences are SGHRS and YFSETQ. The DNA of the CDR3 is TGCGCCAGCAGCCGGTCTTTTAGCGGGGGGACCAACAATGAGCAGTTCTTC. Its protein product is CASSRSFSGGTNNEQFF.

The J gene is TRBJ1-5, the V gene TRBV28, with 7 bases lining up with TRBD1. Trimming took 6 bases from V and 6 from J; bases not matched to a gene: 11. The germline V gene encodes CDR1 MDHEN and CDR2 SYDVKM. There are 15 residues in the CDR3. The CDR3, as DNA: TGTGCCAGCAGACCAGACAGGGACTTTGGTCAGCCCCAGCATTTT. This translates into CASRPDRDFGQPQHF.

V gene TRBV4-3 combines with J gene TRBJ1-1; a weak D match, TRBD1 (5 bases). Germline values: CDR1 LGHNA, CDR2 YSLEER. The CDR3 contains 13 residues. Trimming took off 2 bases at V and 7 bases at J, with 11 bases between the two ends. The CDR3 sequence: CASSQHRHNEAFF. CDR3 in DNA: TGCGCCAGCAGCCAACACAGGCACAATGAAGCTTTCTTT.

The V call is TRBV19, the J call TRBJ1-5, with D uncertain. With 6 bases removed from V and 6 bases from J, the gap between germline ends came to 15 bases. This CDR3 spans 14 amino acids. CDR1 and CDR2 from the germline V gene are LNHDA and SQIVND (reference sequence). The CDR3 region is CASRFLGSGQPQHF. The CDR3 DNA is TGTGCCAGTAGATTCCTCGGAAGCGGTCAGCCCCAGCATTTT.

The rearrangement links TRBV6-6 to TRBJ1-1; the D is unclear. The CDR3 covers 13 residues. V lost 2 bases and J lost 3, with 7 bases in between. Germline loops: CDR1 MNHNY, CDR2 SVGAGI (reference sequence). As DNA, the CDR3 is TGTGCCAGCAGTTACGAGGCAGACACTGAAGCTTTCTTT. Amino acid sequence: CASSYEADTEAFF.

V usage is TRBV6-4 and J usage is TRBJ2-5; D might be TRBD2 (6 bases). Per germline, CDR1 MRHNA and CDR2 SNTAGT. The germline V and J ends were trimmed by 2 bases and 5 bases, with 12 bases remaining between them. The CDR3 is 14 amino acids. The chain's CDR3 is CASSDGAGSETQYF. The CDR3, as DNA: TGTGCCAGCAGTGACGGCGCGGGGTCGGAGACCCAGTACTTC.

The chain links TRBV9 to TRBJ1-1, with D tentatively TRBD1 (6 bases). Germline V gene lookup returns CDR1 SGDLS and CDR2 YYNGEE. V lost 4 bases, J lost 0 bases, and 10 bases lay in between. This CDR3 comprises 14 residues. The CDR3 DNA follows: TGTGCCAGCAGCCGGGACAACTTGAACACTGAAGCTTTCTTT. It codes for CASSRDNLNTEAFF.

A few counts support this clone. The chain employs TRBV5-1 and TRBJ1-1; D perhaps matches TRBD1 (5 bases). Trimming stripped 0 bases from V and 4 bases from J, with 10 bases between. Germline CDR1 and CDR2: SGHRS and YFSETQ. This CDR3 is built from 14 residues. The CDR3: CASSLVGGSTEAFF. CDR3 bases: TGCGCCAGCAGCTTGGTCGGGGGATCCACTGAAGCTTTCTTT.